Below are 26 T cell receptor beta chains sequenced from a single sample in a study of T cell repertoires in aging, cancer and after chemotherapy. Rearranged V-D-J TRB sequences were amplified with a mixed TRB-A/B primer pool. Each CDR3 protein gets one entry after TCRdb re-called the multiplex PCR reads with MiXCR. Of about 6,100 distinct CDR3 sequences in the sample, less than 40% were seen once. Peripheral blood genomic DNA, not sorted cells or RNA, was the template. Sequenced input: blood. The receptors stem from a human donor with a blood cancer.

The chain employs TRBV27 and TRBJ1-2; D may be TRBD1 (6 bases). Per germline, CDR1 MNHEY and CDR2 SMNVEV (reference sequence). V lost 6 bases and J 2 bases, leaving 16 bases between the germline ends. The CDR3 loop spans 15 amino acids. The CDR3 loop is CASRLQGNLNYGYTF. CDR3 nucleotide sequence: TGTGCCAGCAGATTACAGGGAAATTTGAACTATGGCTACACCTTC.

J is TRBJ1-1 and V is TRBV27; D unclear. Germline V CDR1 and CDR2: MNHEY, SMNVEV (reference sequence). V was pared by 2 bases and J by 2 bases, with 9 bases between. The CDR3 is 14 residues long. The CDR3 loop reads CASSLIGSNTEAFF. CDR3 bases: TGTGCCAGCAGTTTAATAGGAAGCAACACTGAAGCTTTCTTT.

This clonotype was picked up a small number of times. The V gene is TRBV5-6, the J gene TRBJ2-7, with D hard to call. The CDR3 is 15 residues long. V was pared by 0 bases and J by 1 base, with 11 bases between. CDR1 and CDR2 (germline): SGHDT, YYEEEE. The CDR3 DNA sequence: TGTGCCAGCAGCTTGGCCCTGCCAGGTTCCTACGAGCAGTACTTC. It yields the protein CASSLALPGSYEQYF.

This clonotype occurred a few times. The chain combines TRBV11-3 with TRBJ2-3; 11 bases match TRBD2. The CDR3 is 15 amino acids. The germline gives CDR1 SGHNT, CDR2 YENEEA. V trimming: 5 bases; J trimming: 6 bases; junction bases outside the gene matches: 7. This CDR3 reads CASSPGTSGRDTQYF. The CDR3 region has the DNA TGTGCCAGCAGCCCCGGGACTAGCGGTAGGGATACGCAGTATTTT.

This chain joins TRBV11-3 and TRBJ1-1; D is undetermined. The V and J ends lost 1 base and 2 bases respectively, with 8 bases between them. CDR3 length equals 14 residues. Germline V gene sequence: CDR1 SGHNT, CDR2 YENEEA. Here the CDR3 DNA reads TGTGCCAGCAGCTTAGGATCAGGTAACACTGAAGCTTTCTTT. Translated, it gives CASSLGSGNTEAFF.

This clonotype has a single count. The rearrangement links TRBV5-6 to TRBJ2-7, with D perhaps TRBD1 (6 bases). The germline V gene encodes CDR1 SGHDT and CDR2 YYEEEE. The CDR3 runs 16 residues. The V end lost 4 bases, the J end lost 1 base, and 18 bases lay between the germline ends. CDR3 coding DNA: TGTGCCAGCAGCGCCTTCGGACAGAAATTTTCCTACGAGCAGTACTTC. Its translation: CASSAFGQKFSYEQYF.

This clonotype was counted only a few times. V is TRBV6-2 or TRBV6-3 and J is TRBJ1-3; D is unclear. The CDR3 extends over 15 amino acids. The V gene's germline CDR1 is MNHEY and CDR2 SVGEGT. With 2 bases removed from V and 0 bases from J, the gap between germline ends came to 8 bases. The chain's CDR3 is CASSYRRPSGNTIYF. In nucleotides, the CDR3 is TGTGCCAGCAGTTACAGGCGGCCCTCTGGAAACACCATATATTTT.

The gene calls are TRBV7-9 and TRBJ2-7; 7 nucleotides line up with TRBD2. The CDR3 spans 11 residues. With V trimmed by 4 bases and J by 7 bases, 1 base remained unmatched. Germline V CDR1 and CDR2: SEHNR, FQNEAQ (reference sequence). This CDR3 is CASSWGGEQYF. As DNA, the CDR3 is TGTGCCAGCAGCTGGGGGGGGGAGCAGTACTTC. The full variable domain, rest sourced from reference TRBV7-9 and TRBJ2-7, is DTGVSQNPRHKITKRGQNVTFRCDPISEHNRLYWYRQTLGQGPEFLTYFQNEAQLEKSRLLSDRFSAERPKGSFSTLEIQRTEQGDSAMYLCASSWGGEQYFGPGTRLTVT.

This rearrangement joins TRBV19 to TRBJ2-7; the match to TRBD2 covers 7 bases. CDR3 length equals 14 residues. Germline V gives CDR1 LNHDA, CDR2 SQIVND (reference sequence). J lost 4 bases, V lost 2 bases, and 5 bases had no gene match. Here the CDR3 reads CASSIREGAYEQYF. The CDR3 bases are TGTGCCAGTAGTATAAGGGAGGGTGCGTACGAGCAGTACTTC. Based on the CDR3 plus reference TRBV19 and TRBJ2-7, the full variable domain is DGGITQSPKYLFRKEGQNVTLSCEQNLNHDAMYWYRQDPGQGLRLIYYSQIVNDFQKGDIAEGYSVSREKKESFPLTVTSAQKNPTAFYLCASSIREGAYEQYFGPGTRLTVT.

This clonotype was counted between two and nine times. The chain carries TRBV6-5 and TRBJ1-2; the D gene is possibly TRBD1 (6 bases). V shed 0 bases and J shed 5 bases, with 10 bases lying between them. The CDR3 is 14 residues long. Germline V gives CDR1 MNHEY, CDR2 SVGAGI. The CDR3 loop reads CASSYSEGGYGYTF. The DNA of the CDR3 is TGTGCCAGCAGTTACTCAGAGGGGGGGTATGGCTACACCTTC.

To note about this clonotype: The junction departs from germline at one end; a sequencing error may be responsible. The chain has TRBV12-3 or TRBV12-4 and TRBJ2-1, with 11 bases that match TRBD2. This CDR3 is built from 14 residues. CDR3: CASRLAGGLGEQFF. CDR3 nucleotide sequence: TGTGCCAGCAGGTTAGCGGGGGGGTTAGGTGAGCAGTTCTTC.

In its sample, this clonotype ranks as medium-sized (0.01 to 0.1%). CDR3 sequence: CASSSRGDRVPLAKQFF. CDR3 coding DNA: TGTGCCAGTAGTTCCCGTGGGGACCGGGTCCCGCTAGCAAAGCAGTTCTTC. The rearrangement links TRBV19 to TRBJ2-1; D tentatively reads TRBD1 or TRBD2 (5 bases each). CDR3 length: 17 residues. The germline V gene encodes CDR1 LNHDA and CDR2 SQIVND (reference sequence). V lost 5 bases, J lost 11 bases, and 28 bases lay in between. Full variable domain (outside the CDR3, taken from reference TRBV19 and TRBJ2-1): DGGITQSPKYLFRKEGQNVTLSCEQNLNHDAMYWYRQDPGQGLRLIYYSQIVNDFQKGDIAEGYSVSREKKESFPLTVTSAQKNPTAFYLCASSSRGDRVPLAKQFFGPGTRLTVL.

This clonotype is medium-sized in the sample. This chain joins TRBV6-5 and TRBJ2-2; TRBD1 agrees at 8 bases. Trimming took 6 bases from V and 4 from J; bases not matched to a gene: 7. The length of the CDR3 is 15 residues. The germline gives CDR1 MNHEY, CDR2 SVGAGI. The CDR3 protein is CASRLTGVGTGELFF. The CDR3 DNA reads as TGTGCCAGCAGATTGACAGGGGTCGGCACCGGGGAGCTGTTTTTT.

The chain uses TRBV19 and TRBJ1-3; TRBD1 matches 10 bases. The trim removed 3 bases at V and 5 bases at J, leaving 4 bases unmatched. This CDR3 contains 15 residues. Germline CDR1 reads LNHDA; CDR2 reads SQIVND (reference sequence). CDR3: CASSIDRGRRNTIYF. As DNA, the CDR3 is TGTGCCAGTAGTATCGACAGGGGGCGAAGAAACACCATATATTTT.

By frequency in the sample, this clonotype is medium-sized. The chain is built from TRBV20-1 and TRBJ2-2; 8 bases line up with TRBD1. V lost 0 bases and J lost 5; bases outside the gene matches: 2. CDR3 length equals 14 residues. Germline CDR1 and CDR2: DFQATT and SNEGSKA (reference sequence). CDR3 protein: CSAREGQGTGELFF. CDR3 bases: TGCAGTGCTAGAGAAGGACAGGGAACCGGGGAGCTGTTTTTT.

This clonotype was seen more than once but under ten times. The rearrangement uses TRBV5-6 and TRBJ2-7; the D gene is possibly TRBD2 (5 bases). V was cut by 2 bases and J by 6 bases, with 12 bases left in between. Germline CDR1 is SGHDT and CDR2 is YYEEEE. This CDR3 comprises 13 residues. The DNA for the CDR3 is TGTGCCAGCAGCTTAAGGTGGGAGAGCGAGCAGTACTTC. Protein: CASSLRWESEQYF.

The chain has TRBV6-1 and TRBJ1-4, with TRBD1 identical over 9 bases. The germline gives CDR1 MNHNS, CDR2 SASEGT. CDR3 size: 15 residues. Trimming removed 0 bases from V and 6 bases from J; junction bases left unmatched: 2. CDR3 region: CASSEAGQGDEKLFF. CDR3 coding DNA: TGTGCCAGCAGTGAAGCGGGACAGGGAGATGAAAAACTGTTTTTT.

There are a few counts of this clonotype. The chain uses TRBV18 and TRBJ2-5; 10 nucleotides agree with TRBD2. The CDR3 has 16 residues. With 3 bases clipped from V and 5 bases from J, the junction kept 9 bases outside the gene matches. CDR1 KGHSH and CDR2 LQKENI come from the germline V gene. The CDR3 DNA follows: TGTGCCAGCTCACCCAGGACTAGCGGAGGGGGGGAGACCCAGTACTTC. As protein: CASSPRTSGGGETQYF.

This clonotype was seen a few times. The genes are TRBV10-3 and TRBJ1-6; D uncertain. CDR1 and CDR2 (germline): ENHRY, SYGVKD. This CDR3 region has 13 residues. V dropped 8 bases and J dropped 6 bases, with 11 bases sitting between them. In DNA, the CDR3 is TGTGCCATCGGGCTCAACCTTAATTCACCCCTCCACTTT. It specifies CAIGLNLNSPLHF.

The rearrangement uses TRBV11-3 and TRBJ2-7, with TRBD1 identical over 7 bases. The germline CDR1 and CDR2 sequences are SGHNT and YENEEA. The ends lost 1 base at V and 0 bases at J; junction bases unmatched: 6. This CDR3 contains 16 residues. The CDR3 spells CASSLVGTEASYEQYF. The DNA of the CDR3 is TGTGCCAGCAGCTTAGTTGGGACAGAAGCCTCCTACGAGCAGTACTTC.

On this clonotype: At one end the junction does not follow the germline gene, possibly because of a read error. V usage is TRBV7-6 and J usage is TRBJ2-5; the match to TRBD1 covers 9 bases. The germline gives CDR1 SGHVS, CDR2 FNYEAQ. This CDR3 region has 14 residues. The CDR3 DNA sequence: TGCGCCAGCAGCCCACAGGGGGCCGCGGAGACCCAGTACTTC. It codes for CASSPQGAAETQYF.

This clonotype qualifies as medium-sized. The chain has TRBV19 and TRBJ2-7; 7 bases agree with TRBD1. Germline loops: CDR1 LNHDA, CDR2 SQIVND (reference sequence). The CDR3 consists of 15 residues. Trimming at V came to 5 bases and at J to 1 base, leaving 8 bases not matched to a gene. The CDR3 DNA reads TGTGCCAGTAGTTCCCCCGACAGGGAGTCCTACGAGCAGTACTTC. It is translated as CASSSPDRESYEQYF. Looking up the rest from reference TRBV19 and TRBJ2-7 gives the full variable domain: DGGITQSPKYLFRKEGQNVTLSCEQNLNHDAMYWYRQDPGQGLRLIYYSQIVNDFQKGDIAEGYSVSREKKESFPLTVTSAQKNPTAFYLCASSSPDRESYEQYFGPGTRLTVT.

The rearrangement uses TRBV19 and TRBJ1-1; D is perhaps TRBD1 (6 bases). The CDR3 extends over 12 amino acids. Germline CDR1 is LNHDA and CDR2 is SQIVND (reference sequence). Trimming took off 5 bases at V and 4 bases at J, with 8 bases between the two ends. The CDR3 DNA is TGTGCCAGTAGTGTGACAGGCACTGAAGCTTTCTTT. This gives the protein CASSVTGTEAFF.

The chain recombines TRBV27 with TRBJ2-5, with 9 bases identical to TRBD2. Germline trimming cut 3 bases from V and 5 bases from J; bases unmatched to any gene: 7. From germline, CDR1 is MNHEY and CDR2 SMNVEV (reference sequence). The CDR3 consists of 15 residues. The CDR3 DNA reads TGTGCCAGCAGTTTCTCTAGCGGGATGAGGGAGACCCAGTACTTC. As protein: CASSFSSGMRETQYF.

The chain has TRBV27 and TRBJ2-1; 13 nucleotides match TRBD2. CDR3 length: 15 residues. Germline CDR1 is MNHEY and CDR2 is SMNVEV (reference sequence). After removal of 2 bases from V and 10 bases from J, the junction contained 5 bases not matched to a gene. The CDR3 is CASSLGLAGVGEQFF. The CDR3, as DNA: TGTGCCAGCAGTTTAGGACTAGCGGGAGTCGGGGAGCAGTTCTTC.

Within the sample, this clonotype is medium-sized. The V and J genes are TRBV29-1 and TRBJ1-1; 7 positions match TRBD1. Germline CDR1 is SQVTM and CDR2 is ANQGSEA. The length of the CDR3 is 13 residues. The V gene end was trimmed by 6 bases and the J gene end by 6 bases; junction bases not matched to a gene: 10. CDR3 nucleotides: TGCAGCGTAGCAGGGGGGCTGTATGCTGAAGCTTTCTTT. It translates to CSVAGGLYAEAFF.